This paragraph reports one TCR beta chain. The antigen is unknown. The data are from a study of cytomegalovirus exposure and HLA in healthy donors. Overall study results and limits: Serostatus for CMV was the only available immune exposure information. HLA alleles showed associations with 15,000 to 20,000 TCR beta sequences in a later analysis, at a 0.05 false discovery rate. Most subjects' HLA-A and HLA-B alleles were reportedly predicted from TCR beta sequences.

Despite likely unrecorded immune exposures, the donors were nominally healthy at the time of sampling. PCR primers comprised 60 Vbeta and 13 Jbeta primers. Sequenced by immunoSEQ multiplex PCR; TCRdb stores in-frame clones only, minus some. The table records about 140,000 clones, approximately 80% of them present only once. The material sequenced was PBMCs. The receptor was isolated from a man aged 30-40 years in good health and CMV-seronegative.

CDR3 in DNA: TGTGCCAGCAGTTTTAACATTGGGGGCATGGACACTGAAGCTTTCTTT. Amino acid sequence: CASSFNIGGMDTEAFF. The J gene is TRBJ1-1, the V gene TRBV28; possible D gene TRBD1, 6 bases. Germline lookup yields CDR1 MDHEN and CDR2 SYDVKM. This CDR3 comprises 16 residues. V dropped 3 bases and J dropped 3 bases, with 17 bases sitting between them.